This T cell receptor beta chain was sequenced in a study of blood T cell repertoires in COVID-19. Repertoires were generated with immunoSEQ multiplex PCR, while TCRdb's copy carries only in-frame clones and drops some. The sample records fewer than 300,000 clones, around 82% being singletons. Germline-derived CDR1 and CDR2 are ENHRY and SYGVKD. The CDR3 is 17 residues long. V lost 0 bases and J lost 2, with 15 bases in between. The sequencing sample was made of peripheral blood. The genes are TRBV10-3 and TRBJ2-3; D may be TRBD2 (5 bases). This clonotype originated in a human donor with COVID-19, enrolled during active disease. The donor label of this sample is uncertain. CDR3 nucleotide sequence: TGTGCCATCAGTGAGTCCCCGGGGAGAGATGTCACAGATACGCAGTATTTT. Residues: CAISESPGRDVTDTQYF.